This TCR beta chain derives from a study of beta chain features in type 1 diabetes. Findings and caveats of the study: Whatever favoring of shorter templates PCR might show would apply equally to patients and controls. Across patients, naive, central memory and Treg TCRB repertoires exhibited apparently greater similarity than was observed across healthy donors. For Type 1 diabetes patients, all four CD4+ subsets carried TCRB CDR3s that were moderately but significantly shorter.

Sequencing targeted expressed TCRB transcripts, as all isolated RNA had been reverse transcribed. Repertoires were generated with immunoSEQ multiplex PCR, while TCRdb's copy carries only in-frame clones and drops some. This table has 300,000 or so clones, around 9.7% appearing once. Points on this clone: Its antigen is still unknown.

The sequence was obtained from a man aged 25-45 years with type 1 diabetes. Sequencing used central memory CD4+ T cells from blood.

In DNA form, the CDR3 reads TGTGCCAGTAGTCAGGATGTGGGCTCCTACGAGCAGTACTTC. Encoded protein: CASSQDVGSYEQYF. The V call is TRBV19, the J call TRBJ2-7; D is uncertain. V lost 5 bases and J 0 bases, leaving 11 bases between the germline ends. The CDR3 runs to 14 residues. Germline-derived CDR1 and CDR2 are LNHDA and SQIVND (reference sequence).